This T cell receptor (beta chain) came from a study of cytomegalovirus exposure and HLA in healthy donors. Whole-study results and caveats: In vitro experiments confirmed that three CMV-associated chains were specific for CMV antigens. Reportedly, TCR beta sequences accurately predicted HLA-A and HLA-B alleles in most subjects. Investigators reported fewer than 200 TCR beta chains as tied to cytomegalovirus.

A word on this clone: Its antigen is not known.

With 60 Vbeta and 13 Jbeta primers, the PCR was carried out. The method was immunoSEQ multiplex PCR; TCRdb's version includes in-frame clones alone and lacks a portion of them. The sample has about 140,000 clones, 82% seen once; the top ten hold roughly 3.2%. This CDR3 contains 13 residues. Germline CDR1 reads LNHDA; CDR2 reads SQIVND (reference sequence). The rearrangement joins TRBV19 to TRBJ2-5, with TRBD1 as a possible D gene (6 bases). Judging by the DNA end, TRBJ2-7 fits better; the J call may be wrong. Sequenced: PBMCs. The sequence was obtained from a man aged 18 to 29 in good health and CMV-seropositive. In nucleotides, the CDR3 is TGTGCCAGTAGCTTGGACAGAAACTACGAGCAGTACTTC. Translated: CASSLDRNYEQYF.